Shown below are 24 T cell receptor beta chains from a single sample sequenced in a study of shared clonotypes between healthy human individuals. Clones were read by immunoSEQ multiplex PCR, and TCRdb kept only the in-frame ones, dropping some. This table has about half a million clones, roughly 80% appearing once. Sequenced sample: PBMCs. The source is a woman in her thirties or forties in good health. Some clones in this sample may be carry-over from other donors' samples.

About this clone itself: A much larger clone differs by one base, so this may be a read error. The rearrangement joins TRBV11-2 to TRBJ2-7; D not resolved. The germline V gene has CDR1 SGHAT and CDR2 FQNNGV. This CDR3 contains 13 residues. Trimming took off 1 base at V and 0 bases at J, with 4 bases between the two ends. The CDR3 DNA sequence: TGTGCCAGCAGCTTAGGACACTCCTACGAGCAGTACTTC. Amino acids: CASSLGHSYEQYF.

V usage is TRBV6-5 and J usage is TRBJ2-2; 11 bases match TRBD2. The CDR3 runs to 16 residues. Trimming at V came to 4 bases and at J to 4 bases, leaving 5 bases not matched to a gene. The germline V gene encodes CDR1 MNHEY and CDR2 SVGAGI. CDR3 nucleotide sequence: TGTGCCAGCAGTTTGGTAGCGGGAGGGGGCACCGGGGAGCTGTTTTTT. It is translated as CASSLVAGGGTGELFF.

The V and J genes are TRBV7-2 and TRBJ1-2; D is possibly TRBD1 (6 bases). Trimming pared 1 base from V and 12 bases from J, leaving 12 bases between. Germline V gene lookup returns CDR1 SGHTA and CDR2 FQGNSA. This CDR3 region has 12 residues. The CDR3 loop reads CASSLVTGTHTF. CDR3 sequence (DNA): TGTGCCAGCAGCTTAGTTACAGGGACCCACACCTTC.

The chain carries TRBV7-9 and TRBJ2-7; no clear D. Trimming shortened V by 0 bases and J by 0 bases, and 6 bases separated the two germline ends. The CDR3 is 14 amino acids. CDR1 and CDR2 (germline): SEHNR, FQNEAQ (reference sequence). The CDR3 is CASSLALSSYEQYF. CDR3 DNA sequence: TGTGCCAGCAGCTTAGCATTAAGCTCCTACGAGCAGTACTTC.

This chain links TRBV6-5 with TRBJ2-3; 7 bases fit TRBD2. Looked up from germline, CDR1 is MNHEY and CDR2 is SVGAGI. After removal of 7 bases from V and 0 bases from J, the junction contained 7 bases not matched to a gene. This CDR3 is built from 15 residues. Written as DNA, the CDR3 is TGTGCCAGCACAACTAGCGTTGATAGCACAGATACGCAGTATTTT. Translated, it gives CASTTSVDSTDTQYF.

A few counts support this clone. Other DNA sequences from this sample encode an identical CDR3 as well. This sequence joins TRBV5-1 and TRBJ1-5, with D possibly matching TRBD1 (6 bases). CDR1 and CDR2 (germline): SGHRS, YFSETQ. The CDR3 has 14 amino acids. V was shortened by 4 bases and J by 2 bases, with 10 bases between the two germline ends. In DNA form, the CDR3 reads TGCGCCAGCAGCCTACAGGGAGGCAATCAGCCCCAGCATTTT. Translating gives CASSLQGGNQPQHF.

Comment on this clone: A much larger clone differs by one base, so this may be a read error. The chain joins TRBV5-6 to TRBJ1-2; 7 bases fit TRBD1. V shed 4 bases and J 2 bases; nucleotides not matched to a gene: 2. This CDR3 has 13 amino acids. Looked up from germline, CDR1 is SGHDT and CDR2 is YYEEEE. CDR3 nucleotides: TGTGCCAGCAGCCTACAGGGGAACTATGGCTACACCTTC. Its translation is CASSLQGNYGYTF.

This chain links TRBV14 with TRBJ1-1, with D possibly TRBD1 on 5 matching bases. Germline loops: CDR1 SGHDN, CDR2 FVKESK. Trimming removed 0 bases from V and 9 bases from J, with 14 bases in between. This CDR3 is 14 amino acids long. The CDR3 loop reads CASSQDGGTGKAFF. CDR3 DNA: TGTGCCAGCAGCCAAGACGGGGGAACAGGTAAAGCTTTCTTT.

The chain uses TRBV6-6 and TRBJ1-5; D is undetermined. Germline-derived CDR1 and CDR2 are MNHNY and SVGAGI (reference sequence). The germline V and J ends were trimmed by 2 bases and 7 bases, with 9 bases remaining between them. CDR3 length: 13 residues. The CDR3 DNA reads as TGTGCCAGCAGTTACGAGGGAGGGCAGCCCCAGCATTTT. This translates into CASSYEGGQPQHF.

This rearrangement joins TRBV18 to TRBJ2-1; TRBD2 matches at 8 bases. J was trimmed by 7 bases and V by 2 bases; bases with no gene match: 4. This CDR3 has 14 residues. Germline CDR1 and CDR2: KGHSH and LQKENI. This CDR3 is CASSPVREGNEQFF. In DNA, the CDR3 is TGTGCCAGCTCACCAGTTCGGGAGGGTAATGAGCAGTTCTTC.

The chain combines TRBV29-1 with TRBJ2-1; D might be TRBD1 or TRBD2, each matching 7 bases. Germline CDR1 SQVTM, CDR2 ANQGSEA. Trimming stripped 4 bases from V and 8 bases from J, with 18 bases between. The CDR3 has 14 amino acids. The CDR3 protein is CSVGVSGGGDEQFF. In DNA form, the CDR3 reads TGCAGCGTTGGGGTGTCAGGGGGGGGCGATGAGCAGTTCTTC.

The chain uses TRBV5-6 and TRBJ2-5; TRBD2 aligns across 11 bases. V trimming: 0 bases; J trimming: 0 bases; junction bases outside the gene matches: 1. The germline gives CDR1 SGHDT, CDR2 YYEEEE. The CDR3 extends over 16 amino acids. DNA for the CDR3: TGTGCCAGCAGCTTGGTAGCGGGAGGGTACCAAGAGACCCAGTACTTC. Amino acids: CASSLVAGGYQETQYF.

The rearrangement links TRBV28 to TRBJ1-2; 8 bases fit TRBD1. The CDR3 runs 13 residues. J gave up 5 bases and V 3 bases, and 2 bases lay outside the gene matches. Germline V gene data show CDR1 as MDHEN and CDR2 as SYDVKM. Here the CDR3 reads CASSLGQEYGYTF. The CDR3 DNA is TGTGCCAGCAGTTTGGGACAGGAGTATGGCTACACCTTC.

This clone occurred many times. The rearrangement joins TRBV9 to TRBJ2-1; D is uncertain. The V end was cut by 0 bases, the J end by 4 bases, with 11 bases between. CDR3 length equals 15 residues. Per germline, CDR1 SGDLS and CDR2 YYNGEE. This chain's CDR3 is CASSVGGMQYNEQFF. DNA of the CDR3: TGTGCCAGCAGCGTAGGTGGGATGCAGTACAATGAGCAGTTCTTC.

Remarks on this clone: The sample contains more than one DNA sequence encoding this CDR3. The CDR3 sequence: CASSRDRTNTGELFF. The DNA of the CDR3 is TGTGCCAGCAGTCGGGACAGGACGAACACCGGGGAGCTGTTTTTT. The chain uses TRBV2 and TRBJ2-2, with TRBD1 identical over 8 bases. Germline trimming cut 5 bases from V and 0 bases from J; bases unmatched to any gene: 2. Germline CDR1 and CDR2: SNHLY and FYNNEI. This CDR3 comprises 15 residues.

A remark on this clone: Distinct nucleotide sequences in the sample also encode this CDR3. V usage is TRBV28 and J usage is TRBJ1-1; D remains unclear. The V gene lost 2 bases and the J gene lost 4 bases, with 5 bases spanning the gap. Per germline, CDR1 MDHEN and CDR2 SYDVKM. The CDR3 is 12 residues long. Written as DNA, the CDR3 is TGTGCCAGCAGTTTACTTGGCACTGAAGCTTTCTTT. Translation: CASSLLGTEAFF.

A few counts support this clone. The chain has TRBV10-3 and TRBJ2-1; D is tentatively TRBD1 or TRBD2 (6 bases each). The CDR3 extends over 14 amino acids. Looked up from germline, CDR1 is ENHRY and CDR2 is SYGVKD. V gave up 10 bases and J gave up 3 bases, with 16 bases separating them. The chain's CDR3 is CATLPGGNYNEQFF. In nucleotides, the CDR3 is TGTGCCACCCTCCCCGGGGGCAACTACAATGAGCAGTTCTTC.

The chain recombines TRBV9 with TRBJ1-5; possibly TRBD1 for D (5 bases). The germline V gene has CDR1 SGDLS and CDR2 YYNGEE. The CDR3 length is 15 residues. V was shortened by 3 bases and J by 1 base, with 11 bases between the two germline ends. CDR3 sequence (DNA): TGTGCCAGCAGCGCCGGGGGTAACAGCAATCAGCCCCAGCATTTT. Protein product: CASSAGGNSNQPQHF.

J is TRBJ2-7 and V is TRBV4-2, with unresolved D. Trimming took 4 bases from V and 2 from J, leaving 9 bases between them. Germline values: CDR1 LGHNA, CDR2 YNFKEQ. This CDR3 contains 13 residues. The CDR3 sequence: CASSLEVTYEQYF. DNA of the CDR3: TGTGCCAGCAGCCTAGAGGTTACCTACGAGCAGTACTTC.

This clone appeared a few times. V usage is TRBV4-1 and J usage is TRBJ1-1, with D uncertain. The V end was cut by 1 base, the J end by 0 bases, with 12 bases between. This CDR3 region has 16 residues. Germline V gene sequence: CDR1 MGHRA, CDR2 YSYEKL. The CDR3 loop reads CASSQVVAGLNTEAFF. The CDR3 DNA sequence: TGCGCCAGCAGCCAAGTTGTAGCAGGATTGAACACTGAAGCTTTCTTT.

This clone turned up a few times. The CDR3 reads CASSYSRMNTEAFF. In DNA form, the CDR3 reads TGTGCCAGCAGTTACTCCCGGATGAACACTGAAGCTTTCTTT. The chain has TRBV6-5 and TRBJ1-1; no clear D. Per germline, CDR1 MNHEY and CDR2 SVGAGI. Trimming removed 0 bases from V and 0 bases from J, with 5 bases in between. CDR3 length: 14 residues.

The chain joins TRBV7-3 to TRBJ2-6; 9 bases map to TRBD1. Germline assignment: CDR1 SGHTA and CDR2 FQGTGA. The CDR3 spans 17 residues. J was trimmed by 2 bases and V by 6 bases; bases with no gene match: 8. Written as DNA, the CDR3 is TGTGCCAGCAGGTTACAGGGGGCGGGAGCTGGGGCCAACGTCCTGACTTTC. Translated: CASRLQGAGAGANVLTF.

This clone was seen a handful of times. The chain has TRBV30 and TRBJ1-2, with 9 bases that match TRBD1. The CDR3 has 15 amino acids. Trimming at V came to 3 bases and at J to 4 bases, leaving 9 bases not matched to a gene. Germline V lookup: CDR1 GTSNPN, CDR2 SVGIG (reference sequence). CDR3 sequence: CAWSAGTGPTYGYTF. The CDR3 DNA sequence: TGTGCCTGGAGCGCCGGGACAGGGCCTACCTATGGCTACACCTTC.

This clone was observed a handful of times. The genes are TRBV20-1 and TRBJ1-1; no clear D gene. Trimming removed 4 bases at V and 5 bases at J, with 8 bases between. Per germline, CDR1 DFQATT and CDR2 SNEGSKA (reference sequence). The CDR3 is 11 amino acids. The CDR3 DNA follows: TGCAGTGCTAACGGGGTTACTGAAGCTTTCTTT. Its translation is CSANGVTEAFF.